A selection of T cell receptor beta chains follows, all from one sample in a study of metastatic and nonmetastatic thyroid tumors. From the PCR reads, TCRdb re-called clones with MiXCR. The sample lists 20,000 to 25,000 clones, around 15% occurring once. Sequenced input: blood. These receptor sequences come from a female donor with papillary thyroid cancer or a benign thyroid nodule (not recorded which). Some clones in this sample may be carry-over from other donors' samples. The CDR3 runs from the conserved cysteine through the conserved F or W. Each record gives: clone size, J gene, V gene, D gene, CDR3 DNA, CDR3 protein. A D gene is named only where the DNA matches it firmly. Clone size is shown for a subset of rows, as once, few, many or a class of expanded clone.

abundance: many
j_gene: TRBJ2-1
v_gene: TRBV12-3/TRBV12-4
d_gene: -
CDR3nt: TGTGCCAGCAGTCTTCCCGGGGGTAGCTTACACAATGAGCAGTTCTTC
CDR3aa: CASSLPGGSLHNEQFF

abundance: many
j_gene: TRBJ2-1
v_gene: TRBV29-1
d_gene: TRBD2
CDR3nt: TGCAGCGTTGCCCCGGCCTTAGCGGGAGGCTCTAGTGAGCAGTTCTTC
CDR3aa: CSVAPALAGGSSEQFF

abundance: many
j_gene: TRBJ1-1
v_gene: TRBV2
d_gene: -
CDR3nt: TGTGCCAGCAGTGAAAGTAAAGGACGGCCGAACACTGAAGCTTTCTTT
CDR3aa: CASSESKGRPNTEAFF

abundance: many
j_gene: TRBJ1-5
v_gene: TRBV5-1
d_gene: -
CDR3nt: TGCGCCAGCAGCTTGGGTGGGAGCAATCAGCCCCAGCATTTT
CDR3aa: CASSLGGSNQPQHF

abundance: medium-sized
j_gene: TRBJ1-2
v_gene: TRBV28
d_gene: TRBD1
CDR3nt: TGTGCCAGCAGTATACAGGGGAGGTCTAACTATGGCTACACCTTC
CDR3aa: CASSIQGRSNYGYTF

abundance: many
j_gene: TRBJ2-5
v_gene: TRBV11-2
d_gene: TRBD2
CDR3nt: TGTGCCAGCAGCCCCTGGGGAGCGGGAGCAGAGACCCAGTACTTC
CDR3aa: CASSPWGAGAETQYF

abundance: -
j_gene: TRBJ1-6
v_gene: TRBV6-2/TRBV6-3
d_gene: -
CDR3nt: TGTGCCAGCAGTTACCCCGGACCCCTTGGAAATTCACCCCTCCACTTT
CDR3aa: CASSYPGPLGNSPLHF

abundance: many
j_gene: TRBJ2-7
v_gene: TRBV28
d_gene: TRBD2
CDR3nt: TGTGCCAGCAGGGGACTAGCGGGAGTGAGCTCCTACGAGCAGTACTTC
CDR3aa: CASRGLAGVSSYEQYF

abundance: many
j_gene: TRBJ2-7
v_gene: TRBV3-1
d_gene: -
CDR3nt: TGTGCCAGCAGCCAAGATTCGGTTACGAAGGAGCAGTACTTC
CDR3aa: CASSQDSVTKEQYF

abundance: many
j_gene: TRBJ2-3
v_gene: TRBV5-1
d_gene: TRBD2
CDR3nt: TGCGCCAGCAAAATAAGCGGGAGCCCAGATACGCAGTATTTT
CDR3aa: CASKISGSPDTQYF

abundance: many
j_gene: TRBJ2-3
v_gene: TRBV5-4
d_gene: TRBD2
CDR3nt: TGTGCCAGCAGCTTGGGCCTAGCGGGAGGGCCTAGCACAGATACGCAGTATTTT
CDR3aa: CASSLGLAGGPSTDTQYF

abundance: many
j_gene: TRBJ2-1
v_gene: TRBV5-1
d_gene: TRBD2
CDR3nt: TGCGCCAGCAGCAAGGCGGGAGTTTGGCGTGGCGATGAGCAGTTCTTC
CDR3aa: CASSKAGVWRGDEQFF

abundance: many
j_gene: TRBJ2-7
v_gene: TRBV2
d_gene: TRBD1
CDR3nt: TGTGCCAGCAGTGAAGAGGGGACAGGGGCCTACGAGCAGTACTTC
CDR3aa: CASSEEGTGAYEQYF